This TCR beta chain was sequenced in a study of PD-L1 blockade in urothelial cancer. Study-wide background: Bladder-origin urothelial cancer in males described about 90% of the 29 patients. Study-wide points: Tumor-associated clones in blood expanded more at 3 weeks in durable-benefit patients.

Notes on this clone: Its antigen is still unknown.

The time point denotes: pretreatment peripheral blood. Each patient's cancer was a locally advanced or metastatic urothelial carcinoma. After removal of 8 bases from V and 4 bases from J, the junction contained 13 bases not matched to a gene. CDR1 and CDR2 from the germline V gene are LGHNT and FRNRAP. The CDR3 covers 15 residues. Clones were sequenced by immunoSEQ multiplex PCR, and TCRdb holds only the in-frame ones, with some missing. Among approximately 86,000 clones listed, around 85% were seen once. The input for sequencing was PBMCs, taken around atezolizumab (anti-PD-L1) treatment. This receptor was obtained from a man aged 40-50 years with urothelial cancer. The chain employs TRBV12-5 and TRBJ2-7; TRBD2 agrees at 8 bases. CDR3 coding DNA: TGTGCTAGTTCCCTCGGGACTAGTTACTCTTACGAGCAGTACTTC. Its protein product is CASSLGTSYSYEQYF.